This is a list of T cell receptor beta chains from one sample in a study of PD-1 blockade in classical Hodgkin lymphoma. Profiled with immunoSEQ multiplex PCR; TCRdb holds only in-frame clones, not every one. The sample records over 35,000 clones, around three quarters being singletons. Sequenced here: peripheral blood mononuclear cells (PBMCs), sampled before the second cycle of nivolumab. The receptors shown here come from a human donor with classical Hodgkin lymphoma. Both conserved end residues are part of each CDR3. Each record gives: V gene, D gene, J gene, clone size, CDR3 DNA, CDR3 protein. A D gene is named only where the DNA matches it firmly. The size entry is marked missing in some rows and otherwise reads once, few, many or a size class.

v_call: TRBV18
d_call: .
j_call: TRBJ2-5
clone_size: .
cdr3_nt: TGTGCCAGCTCACCAGGCGGGGGCGGAGAGACCCAGTACTTC
cdr3_aa: CASSPGGGGETQYF

v_call: TRBV6-5
d_call: .
j_call: TRBJ1-2
clone_size: .
cdr3_nt: TGTGCCAGCAGTTACGACAGGCTCCTCTATGGCTACACCTTC
cdr3_aa: CASSYDRLLYGYTF

v_call: TRBV4-2
d_call: .
j_call: TRBJ1-3
clone_size: .
cdr3_nt: TGTGCCAGCAGCCAAAATGTAGGGACCTCTGGAAACACCATATATTTT
cdr3_aa: CASSQNVGTSGNTIYF

v_call: TRBV6-7
d_call: .
j_call: TRBJ1-2
clone_size: .
cdr3_nt: TGTGCCAGGAAAAATGGCTACACCTTC
cdr3_aa: CARKNGYTF

v_call: TRBV2
d_call: .
j_call: TRBJ1-2
clone_size: .
cdr3_nt: TGTGCCAGCAGCGGGGACTGGGGATTCAATGGCTACACCTTC
cdr3_aa: CASSGDWGFNGYTF

v_call: TRBV10-3
d_call: .
j_call: TRBJ2-7
clone_size: few
cdr3_nt: TGTGCCATCACCTCCGGGACGGAGTTCTACGAGCAGTACTTC
cdr3_aa: CAITSGTEFYEQYF

v_call: TRBV18
d_call: TRBD2
j_call: TRBJ2-6
clone_size: .
cdr3_nt: TGTGCCAGCTCACCACCAGTGTCCGGGAGGGTCTCTGGGGCCAACGTCCTGACTTTC
cdr3_aa: CASSPPVSGRVSGANVLTF

v_call: TRBV5-6
d_call: TRBD1
j_call: TRBJ2-1
clone_size: .
cdr3_nt: TGTGCCAGCAGCGGCGGGACAGGCAATGAGCAGTTCTTC
cdr3_aa: CASSGGTGNEQFF

v_call: TRBV2
d_call: .
j_call: TRBJ1-1
clone_size: .
cdr3_nt: TGTGCCAGCCTCGGGGCCACTGAAGCTTTCTTT
cdr3_aa: CASLGATEAFF

v_call: TRBV13
d_call: .
j_call: TRBJ1-1
clone_size: .
cdr3_nt: TGTGCCAGCAGACTCCGACAGGAGAACATGAACACTGAAGCTTTCTTT
cdr3_aa: CASRLRQENMNTEAFF

v_call: TRBV15
d_call: .
j_call: TRBJ1-1
clone_size: .
cdr3_nt: TGTGCCACCAGCAGAGATACCGCCGGCACTGAAGCTTTCTTT
cdr3_aa: CATSRDTAGTEAFF

v_call: TRBV7-9
d_call: .
j_call: TRBJ2-3
clone_size: .
cdr3_nt: TGTGCCAGCAGCCAATCACTACCCACAGATACGCAGTATTTT
cdr3_aa: CASSQSLPTDTQYF

v_call: TRBV7-2
d_call: .
j_call: TRBJ1-1
clone_size: .
cdr3_nt: TGTGCCAGCAGCTTGTACCGGGATTTGAACAAGGGAGCTTTCTTT
cdr3_aa: CASSLYRDLNKGAFF

v_call: TRBV5-1
d_call: TRBD1
j_call: TRBJ1-5
clone_size: once
cdr3_nt: TGCGCCAGCAGCTCTGGGACAGGGCCGGATCAGCCCCAGCATTTT
cdr3_aa: CASSSGTGPDQPQHF

v_call: TRBV27
d_call: TRBD1
j_call: TRBJ2-7
clone_size: .
cdr3_nt: TGTGCCACCACAACAGGGGTCGAGCAGTACTTC
cdr3_aa: CATTTGVEQYF

v_call: TRBV5-6
d_call: TRBD1
j_call: TRBJ1-4
clone_size: few
cdr3_nt: TGTGCCAGCAGCTCGACCGGGACAGACGAAAAACTGTTTTTT
cdr3_aa: CASSSTGTDEKLFF

v_call: TRBV19
d_call: .
j_call: TRBJ1-6
clone_size: .
cdr3_nt: TGTGCCAGTAGTCCGGGACGACAGTATAATTCACCCCTCCACTTT
cdr3_aa: CASSPGRQYNSPLHF

v_call: TRBV11-3
d_call: .
j_call: TRBJ2-6
clone_size: .
cdr3_nt: TGTGCCAGCAGCTTATCTGCGCTCGCCGGGGCCAACGTCCTGACTTTC
cdr3_aa: CASSLSALAGANVLTF

v_call: TRBV27
d_call: .
j_call: TRBJ2-2
clone_size: .
cdr3_nt: TGTGCCAGCAGTTTTAGGAGGGCGGACACCGGGGAGCTGTTTTTT
cdr3_aa: CASSFRRADTGELFF

v_call: TRBV19
d_call: TRBD1
j_call: TRBJ1-5
clone_size: .
cdr3_nt: TGTGCCAGTAGCCAAAGGGGGCCGGGAAATCAGCCCCAGCATTTT
cdr3_aa: CASSQRGPGNQPQHF

v_call: TRBV6-5
d_call: .
j_call: TRBJ2-1
clone_size: .
cdr3_nt: TGTGCCAGCAGTTACTCGAGGGACAATGAGCAGTTCTTC
cdr3_aa: CASSYSRDNEQFF

v_call: TRBV18
d_call: .
j_call: TRBJ2-5
clone_size: .
cdr3_nt: TGTGCCAGCTCACCCCGAGGGAGGCAAGAGACCCAGTACTTC
cdr3_aa: CASSPRGRQETQYF

v_call: TRBV4-3
d_call: .
j_call: TRBJ1-2
clone_size: .
cdr3_nt: TGCGCCAGCAGCCAAGACGGGGGGACCTATGGCTACACCTTC
cdr3_aa: CASSQDGGTYGYTF

v_call: TRBV5-5
d_call: .
j_call: TRBJ1-2
clone_size: .
cdr3_nt: TGTGCCAGCAGCTTGGCCGGGGTGTCGGGGGCTCCCCTTAACTATGGCTACACCTTC
cdr3_aa: CASSLAGVSGAPLNYGYTF

v_call: TRBV1
d_call: .
j_call: TRBJ2-1
clone_size: .
cdr3_nt: TGCACCAGCAGCCTAGGCGGCCCGGCGTTCTTC
cdr3_aa: CTSSLGGPAFF

v_call: TRBV6-1
d_call: TRBD2
j_call: TRBJ2-3
clone_size: .
cdr3_nt: TGTGCCAGCAGTGAATGGGCGGGGGGCACAGATACGCAGTATTTT
cdr3_aa: CASSEWAGGTDTQYF

v_call: TRBV7-3
d_call: TRBD2
j_call: TRBJ2-3
clone_size: few
cdr3_nt: TGTGCCAGCGGTAGCGGGGGGGATACGCAGTATTTT
cdr3_aa: CASGSGGDTQYF

v_call: TRBV6-5
d_call: .
j_call: TRBJ1-3
clone_size: .
cdr3_nt: TGTGCCAGCAGTGCGGGACGGGGAAACACCATATATTTT
cdr3_aa: CASSAGRGNTIYF

v_call: TRBV11-2
d_call: .
j_call: TRBJ2-3
clone_size: .
cdr3_nt: TGTGCCAGCAGCACACCCGGCACAGATACGCAGTATTTT
cdr3_aa: CASSTPGTDTQYF

v_call: TRBV5-5
d_call: .
j_call: TRBJ1-4
clone_size: .
cdr3_nt: TGTGCCAGCAGCTCGACGGACCAGGGGATCGAAAAACTGTTTTTT
cdr3_aa: CASSSTDQGIEKLFF

v_call: TRBV7-3
d_call: .
j_call: TRBJ2-1
clone_size: .
cdr3_nt: TGTGCCAGCAGTGCGGGCGTTGAGCAGTTCTTC
cdr3_aa: CASSAGVEQFF

v_call: TRBV15
d_call: .
j_call: TRBJ2-3
clone_size: .
cdr3_nt: TGTGCCACCAGCAGTTGGGCTGGAACGCCAGGGAGGAATACGCAGTATTTT
cdr3_aa: CATSSWAGTPGRNTQYF

v_call: TRBV27
d_call: .
j_call: TRBJ2-7
clone_size: .
cdr3_nt: TGTGCCAGCAGTCAATTCCCCGGGAGTCTACGCCACGAGCAGTACTTC
cdr3_aa: CASSQFPGSLRHEQYF

v_call: TRBV18
d_call: TRBD2
j_call: TRBJ2-5
clone_size: once
cdr3_nt: TGTGCCAGCTCACCACGGGAGGGGCAAGAGACCCAGTACTTC
cdr3_aa: CASSPREGQETQYF

v_call: TRBV6-1
d_call: .
j_call: TRBJ1-2
clone_size: .
cdr3_nt: TGTGCCAGCAGGAATGCAGTGAGTGCTAACTATGGCTACACCTTC
cdr3_aa: CASRNAVSANYGYTF

v_call: TRBV27
d_call: TRBD1
j_call: TRBJ1-1
clone_size: .
cdr3_nt: TGTGCCAGCAGCTTACAGGGGGGTGTCGAAGCTTTCTTT
cdr3_aa: CASSLQGGVEAFF

v_call: TRBV6-1
d_call: .
j_call: TRBJ1-2
clone_size: .
cdr3_nt: TGTGCCACGCTAAGGCCAGGGAGGAATGGCTACACCTTC
cdr3_aa: CATLRPGRNGYTF

v_call: TRBV9
d_call: TRBD1
j_call: TRBJ1-6
clone_size: .
cdr3_nt: TGTGCCAGCAGCGCCTCCTCCGGGACAGGGGATTCACCCCTCCACTTT
cdr3_aa: CASSASSGTGDSPLHF

v_call: TRBV30
d_call: .
j_call: TRBJ2-1
clone_size: .
cdr3_nt: TGTGCCTGGAGTTACGAGGGAGTTGTGAAGCAGTTCTTC
cdr3_aa: CAWSYEGVVKQFF

v_call: TRBV5-4
d_call: .
j_call: TRBJ2-2
clone_size: .
cdr3_nt: TGTGCCAGCAGCCCCCCGACGGGGAACACCGGGGAGCTGTTTTTT
cdr3_aa: CASSPPTGNTGELFF

v_call: TRBV11-3
d_call: TRBD1
j_call: TRBJ1-2
clone_size: few
cdr3_nt: TGTGCCAGCAGCTTCCACCGGGACAGAGAGGGCTACACCTTC
cdr3_aa: CASSFHRDREGYTF

v_call: TRBV27
d_call: .
j_call: TRBJ1-6
clone_size: .
cdr3_nt: TGTGCCAGCAAGACCTCACTGGGGAATTCACCCCTCCACTTT
cdr3_aa: CASKTSLGNSPLHF